Listed below are T cell receptor beta chains from one sample, sequenced in a study of shared clonotypes between healthy human individuals. Repertoires were generated with immunoSEQ multiplex PCR, while TCRdb's copy carries only in-frame clones and drops some. The sample yields about 2.4 million clones, more than 85% seen once. Material for sequencing was naive CD4+ T cells from PBMCs. These receptors originate from a man between 18 and 29 years old in good health. Some clones in this sample may be carry-over from other donors' samples. Both conserved end residues are part of each CDR3. A D gene is named only where the DNA matches it firmly. Size is omitted from some rows. Given values are once, few, many or a class for expanded clones.

j_gene: TRBJ1-2; abundance: NA; v_gene: TRBV30; d_gene: NA; CDR3aa: CAWVLKSTNYGYTF; CDR3nt: TGTGCCTGGGTTCTGAAATCCACTAACTATGGCTACACCTTC
j_gene: TRBJ2-7; abundance: NA; v_gene: TRBV28; d_gene: NA; CDR3aa: CASSRTGLSSYEQYF; CDR3nt: TGTGCCAGCAGCCGGACCGGACTGAGCTCCTACGAGCAGTACTTC
j_gene: TRBJ2-6; abundance: NA; v_gene: TRBV25-1; d_gene: NA; CDR3aa: CASRDRSLGANVLTF; CDR3nt: TGTGCCAGCAGAGACAGATCTCTGGGGGCCAACGTCCTGACTTTC
j_gene: TRBJ1-1; abundance: NA; v_gene: TRBV15; d_gene: NA; CDR3aa: CATSSHFLAGEAFF; CDR3nt: TGTGCCACCAGCAGCCACTTCCTGGCAGGGGAAGCTTTCTTT
j_gene: TRBJ1-4; abundance: NA; v_gene: TRBV28; d_gene: NA; CDR3aa: CASSIRAVRYEKLFF; CDR3nt: TGTGCCAGCAGTATTCGTGCGGTTCGGTATGAAAAACTGTTTTTT
j_gene: TRBJ2-1; abundance: NA; v_gene: TRBV2; d_gene: NA; CDR3aa: CASTEGPGVDYNEQFF; CDR3nt: TGTGCCAGCACTGAAGGGCCGGGAGTGGATTACAATGAGCAGTTCTTC
j_gene: TRBJ2-1; abundance: NA; v_gene: TRBV4-2; d_gene: NA; CDR3aa: CASSQDSRAPYNEQFF; CDR3nt: TGTGCCAGCAGCCAAGATAGCAGAGCCCCCTACAATGAGCAGTTCTTC
j_gene: TRBJ2-7; abundance: NA; v_gene: TRBV6-5; d_gene: NA; CDR3aa: CASSNREVPSYEQYF; CDR3nt: TGTGCCAGCAGTAACAGGGAGGTACCCTCCTACGAGCAGTACTTC
j_gene: TRBJ2-3; abundance: NA; v_gene: TRBV27; d_gene: NA; CDR3aa: CAIKRGRRNKYTSYTQYF; CDR3nt: TGTGCCATCAAACGGGGGCGTCGCAACAAATATACTTCCTATACGCAGTATTTT
j_gene: TRBJ2-7; abundance: NA; v_gene: TRBV11-2; d_gene: NA; CDR3aa: CASSELGDSYEQYF; CDR3nt: TGTGCCAGCAGTGAATTGGGGGACTCCTACGAGCAGTACTTC
j_gene: TRBJ2-3; abundance: NA; v_gene: TRBV5-6; d_gene: NA; CDR3aa: CASSPRGRTDTQYF; CDR3nt: TGTGCCAGCAGCCCTCGCGGTCGCACAGATACGCAGTATTTT
j_gene: TRBJ2-7; abundance: NA; v_gene: TRBV6-6; d_gene: NA; CDR3aa: CASSAGRRTHEQYF; CDR3nt: TGTGCCAGCAGTGCGGGGCGCCGCACCCACGAGCAGTACTTC
j_gene: TRBJ2-1; abundance: NA; v_gene: TRBV4-2; d_gene: TRBD2; CDR3aa: CASSQDRVAGWYEQFF; CDR3nt: TGTGCCAGCAGCCAAGATAGGGTAGCGGGATGGTATGAGCAGTTCTTC
j_gene: TRBJ1-4; abundance: once; v_gene: TRBV9; d_gene: NA; CDR3aa: CASSVQGTADEKLFF; CDR3nt: TGTGCCAGCAGCGTACAGGGGACGGCCGATGAAAAACTGTTTTTT